The subject of this entry is one T cell receptor beta chain. Its specificity is unknown. This specimen comes from a study of monozygotic twins with inflammatory bowel disease. Findings and caveats of the study: Especially with disease activity, IBD patients had fewer clonotypes in common with others than healthy twins did.

Researchers ran eight separate cDNA reactions for each sample. Each CDR3 protein gets one entry in TCRdb, which reprocessed the 5' RACE reads and gives no DNA. Here the sample table reports approximately 420,000 distinct CDR3 sequences. Specimen: blood. The sequence was obtained from a human donor with ulcerative colitis or Crohn's disease, or a healthy co-twin of an affected twin (not recorded which).

The CDR3 protein is CASRRGQGPYGYTF. The chain is built from TRBV5-1 and TRBJ1-2; the D call of TRBD1 rests on TCRdb alone, since no DNA is present to check it. CDR3 length: 14 amino acids. Per the germline V gene, CDR1 is SGHRS and CDR2 is YFSETQ.